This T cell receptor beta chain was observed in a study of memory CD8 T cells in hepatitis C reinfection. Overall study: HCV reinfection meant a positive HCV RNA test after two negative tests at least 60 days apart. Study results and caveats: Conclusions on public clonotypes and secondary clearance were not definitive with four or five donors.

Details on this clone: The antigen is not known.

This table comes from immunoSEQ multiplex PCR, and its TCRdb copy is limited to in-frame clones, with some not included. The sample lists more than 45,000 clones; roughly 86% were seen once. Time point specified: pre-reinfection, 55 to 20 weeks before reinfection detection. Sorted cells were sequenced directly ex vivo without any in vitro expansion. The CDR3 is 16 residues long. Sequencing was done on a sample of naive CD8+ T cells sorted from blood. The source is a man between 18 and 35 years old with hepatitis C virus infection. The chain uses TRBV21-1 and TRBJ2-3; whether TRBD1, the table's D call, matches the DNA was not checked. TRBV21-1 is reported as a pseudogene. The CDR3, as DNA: TGTGCCAGCAGCAAAGATGGCAGGCGCCAAACAGATACGCAGTATTTT. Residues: CASSKDGRRQTDTQYF.